The 31 T cell receptor beta chains given below trace back to one sample, sequenced in a study of PD-L1 blockade in urothelial cancer. The method was immunoSEQ multiplex PCR; TCRdb's version includes in-frame clones alone and lacks a portion of them. The sample has about 30,000 clones, about 87% seen once. This specimen consisted of PBMCs, obtained around atezolizumab (anti-PD-L1) treatment. These receptors were obtained from a man aged 50 to 60 with urothelial cancer.

The rearrangement joins TRBV2 to TRBJ2-1; the match to TRBD2 covers 8 bases. Germline values: CDR1 SNHLY, CDR2 FYNNEI. The CDR3 is made up of 14 amino acids. Trimming removed 6 bases from V and 0 bases from J; junction bases left unmatched: 1. Here the CDR3 reads CASRSGSSYNEQFF. The CDR3 DNA follows: TGTGCCAGCAGAAGCGGGAGCTCCTACAATGAGCAGTTCTTC.

The rearrangement joins TRBV19 to TRBJ2-5, with 14 bases fitting TRBD2. This CDR3 is built from 18 residues. The germline V gene encodes CDR1 LNHDA and CDR2 SQIVND (reference sequence). J lost 1 base, V lost 5 bases, and 9 bases had no gene match. The CDR3 loop is CASSLRGLAGVSQETQYF. The DNA of the CDR3 is TGTGCCAGTAGTTTGCGGGGACTAGCGGGAGTTAGCCAAGAGACCCAGTACTTC.

This chain uses TRBV27 with TRBJ2-1; 9 nucleotides align to TRBD1. In germline, CDR1 is MNHEY, CDR2 SMNVEV (reference sequence). Germline trimming cut 4 bases from V and 7 bases from J; bases unmatched to any gene: 2. The CDR3 is made up of 13 amino acids. The CDR3 spells CASSWDRANEQFF. Here the CDR3 DNA reads TGTGCCAGCAGTTGGGACAGGGCAAATGAGCAGTTCTTC.

The V call is TRBV4-2, the J call TRBJ2-3; TRBD2 agrees at 10 bases. CDR1 is LGHNA, CDR2 YNFKEQ, per germline. V shed 0 bases, J shed 6 bases, and the junction held 3 bases outside the gene matches. This CDR3 has 15 residues. CDR3 DNA sequence: TGTGCCAGCAGCCAAGAAGTACTAGCGGGGGATACGCAGTATTTT. Its protein is CASSQEVLAGDTQYF.

The chain has TRBV11-3 and TRBJ2-3; TRBD1 aligns across 8 bases. Germline trimming cut 1 base from V and 1 base from J; bases unmatched to any gene: 4. This CDR3 has 16 residues. Germline values: CDR1 SGHNT, CDR2 YENEEA. Written as DNA, the CDR3 is TGTGCCAGCAGCTTAGGATCGACAGGGGGCACAGATACGCAGTATTTT. Protein sequence: CASSLGSTGGTDTQYF.

This clone is categorized as medium-sized. The rearrangement links TRBV5-6 to TRBJ2-4; no reliable D call. V was shortened by 4 bases and J by 7 bases, with 18 bases between the two germline ends. The CDR3 covers 15 residues. Germline CDR1 is SGHDT and CDR2 is YYEEEE. The CDR3 loop is CASSNERGLRNIQYF. The CDR3 DNA reads as TGTGCCAGCAGCAATGAGCGTGGCCTTCGGAACATTCAGTACTTC.

The V call is TRBV5-1, the J call TRBJ2-5, with TRBD1 matching over 8 bases. Unmatched junction bases numbered 5, after V lost 4 bases and J lost 3 bases. The CDR3 is made up of 14 amino acids. Germline assignment: CDR1 SGHRS and CDR2 YFSETQ. CDR3 sequence reads: CASSPLTGEETQYF. CDR3 coding DNA: TGCGCCAGCAGCCCGCTGACAGGGGAAGAGACCCAGTACTTC.

The chain joins TRBV6-1 to TRBJ2-6, with 9 bases aligning to TRBD2. CDR3 size: 16 residues. V was clipped by 3 bases and J by 0 bases; unmatched bases: 0. Germline CDR1 and CDR2: MNHNS and SASEGT. This CDR3 reads CASSETSGSGANVLTF. CDR3 sequence (DNA): TGTGCCAGCAGTGAGACTAGCGGCTCTGGGGCCAACGTCCTGACTTTC.

The V and J genes are TRBV6-5 and TRBJ1-4; TRBD1 might be the D (6 bases). This CDR3 region has 15 residues. Per the germline V gene, CDR1 is MNHEY and CDR2 is SVGAGI. The V and J ends lost 5 bases and 6 bases respectively, with 16 bases between them. In nucleotides, the CDR3 is TGTGCCAGCAGTACTACCCGGACAGTTCATGAAAAACTGTTTTTT. This codes for CASSTTRTVHEKLFF.

The rearrangement joins TRBV9 to TRBJ1-6, with D tentatively TRBD1 (6 bases). The V gene lost 0 bases and the J gene lost 2 bases, with 6 bases spanning the gap. The germline CDR1 and CDR2 sequences are SGDLS and YYNGEE. The CDR3 spans 15 residues. CDR3 DNA: TGTGCCAGCAGCGTAGCAGGGGCCTATAATTCACCCCTCCACTTT. Amino acids: CASSVAGAYNSPLHF.

The chain couples TRBV5-1 to TRBJ2-5, with 8 bases fitting TRBD1. This CDR3 has 14 amino acids. V was pared by 4 bases and J by 4 bases, with 6 bases of the junction left unmatched. CDR1 and CDR2 from the germline V gene are SGHRS and YFSETQ. This CDR3 reads CASSRPGQGETQYF. The CDR3 coding sequence is TGCGCCAGCAGCCGCCCCGGACAGGGAGAGACCCAGTACTTC.

For the CDR3, the DNA is TGTGCCAGCAGTTTCCGGGACAGGATTAACTATGGCTACACCTTC. It codes for CASSFRDRINYGYTF. This chain uses TRBV6-5 with TRBJ1-2, with 8 bases aligning to TRBD1. The CDR3 extends over 15 amino acids. Germline-derived CDR1 and CDR2 are MNHEY and SVGAGI. Trimming took 4 bases from V and 1 from J; bases not matched to a gene: 5.

The rearrangement joins TRBV5-5 to TRBJ2-3; TRBD1 matches 10 bases. Germline V CDR1 and CDR2: SGHKS, YYEKEE (reference sequence). The CDR3 totals 18 residues. J lost 6 bases, V lost 3 bases, and 16 bases had no gene match. CDR3 nucleotides: TGTGCCAGCAGCTGGGGTTTCCGGGACAGGGGTTTTTTTGATACGCAGTATTTT. It is translated as CASSWGFRDRGFFDTQYF.

The gene calls are TRBV9 and TRBJ1-1; possibly TRBD1 for D (5 bases). Germline lookup yields CDR1 SGDLS and CDR2 YYNGEE. V was trimmed by 3 bases and J by 5 bases, leaving 11 bases between them. This CDR3 is built from 13 residues. Written as DNA, the CDR3 is TGTGCCAGCAGCGCCTTTCGGGGGACTGAAGCTTTCTTT. Amino acids: CASSAFRGTEAFF.

This clone was counted between two and nine times. The chain couples TRBV7-9 to TRBJ1-1; D is unclear. The CDR3 consists of 12 residues. Trimming stripped 5 bases from V and 6 bases from J, with 10 bases between. In germline, CDR1 is SEHNR, CDR2 FQNEAQ (reference sequence). The CDR3 nucleotides read TGTGCCAGCAGCACCCGGGGAGCTGAAGCTTTCTTT. Amino acids: CASSTRGAEAFF.

The chain joins TRBV2 to TRBJ2-1; D unresolved. CDR3 length equals 17 residues. Germline CDR1 is SNHLY and CDR2 is FYNNEI. The ends were cut back, 3 bases at V and 4 bases at J, with 19 bases in the middle. CDR3 sequence reads: CASSEEGRFTLYNEQFF. In DNA form, the CDR3 reads TGTGCCAGCAGTGAGGAAGGCAGGTTTACCTTATACAATGAGCAGTTCTTC.

The chain employs TRBV14 and TRBJ2-1; perhaps TRBD2 as D (5 bases). Germline values: CDR1 SGHDN, CDR2 FVKESK. Trimming removed 6 bases at V and 3 bases at J, with 9 bases between. The CDR3 contains 13 residues. The CDR3 reads CASREDGYNEQFF. The CDR3, as DNA: TGTGCCAGCAGGGAGGATGGCTACAATGAGCAGTTCTTC.

J is TRBJ2-7 and V is TRBV14; 7 bases map to TRBD1. Germline V lookup: CDR1 SGHDN, CDR2 FVKESK. The CDR3 covers 14 residues. Trimming took 1 base from V and 1 from J; bases not matched to a gene: 1. Here the CDR3 reads CASSQGGQSYEQYF. CDR3 sequence (DNA): TGTGCCAGCAGCCAAGGGGGACAGTCCTACGAGCAGTACTTC.

This clone was found once. This chain joins TRBV7-6 and TRBJ2-3; 8 bases fit TRBD2. The CDR3 has 21 residues. With V trimmed by 5 bases and J by 0 bases, 22 bases remained unmatched. Germline V gene data show CDR1 as SGHVS and CDR2 as FNYEAQ. The CDR3 nucleotides are TGTGCCAGCAGCCCTACGCTACCCGGGACTAGGAAGTGGGGTAGCACAGATACGCAGTATTTT. Translation: CASSPTLPGTRKWGSTDTQYF.

Here the CDR3 DNA reads TGTGCCAGCAGGTCGGACAGCCCCTACGAGCAGTACTTC. It codes for CASRSDSPYEQYF. This chain uses TRBV6-6 with TRBJ2-7; tentative D call: TRBD1 (6 bases). The germline gives CDR1 MNHNY, CDR2 SVGAGI (reference sequence). Trimming took 6 bases from V and 2 from J, leaving 11 bases between them. The CDR3 loop spans 13 amino acids.

This clone has only one observation. The J gene is TRBJ2-1, the V gene TRBV18; 11 nucleotides agree with TRBD2. Trimming at V came to 2 bases and at J to 11 bases, leaving 11 bases not matched to a gene. The CDR3 extends over 16 amino acids. Looked up from germline, CDR1 is KGHSH and CDR2 is LQKENI. CDR3 bases: TGTGCCAGCTCACCAGGCACTAGCGGGAGATCCCATCAGCAGTTCTTC. This translates into CASSPGTSGRSHQQFF.

The chain recombines TRBV5-4 with TRBJ2-5; D is possibly TRBD2 (5 bases). Trimming stripped 4 bases from V and 4 bases from J, with 26 bases between. The CDR3 is 18 residues long. Per the germline V gene, CDR1 is SGHNT and CDR2 is YYREEE (reference sequence). CDR3 sequence: CASSPDLANGPLGETQYF. CDR3 bases: TGTGCCAGCAGCCCTGACCTAGCTAACGGACCTTTGGGAGAGACCCAGTACTTC.

CDR3 sequence reads: CASSPVNSGANVLTF. The CDR3, as DNA: TGTGCCAGCTCACCCGTAAACTCTGGGGCCAACGTCCTGACTTTC. The V and J genes are TRBV18 and TRBJ2-6, with D unclear. V was cut by 3 bases and J by 0 bases, with 6 bases left in between. The CDR3 length is 15 residues. The germline V gene has CDR1 KGHSH and CDR2 LQKENI.

This clone has more than one count but fewer than ten. The chain couples TRBV7-2 to TRBJ1-5, with unresolved D. This CDR3 is 15 amino acids long. With 5 bases removed from V and 6 bases from J, the gap between germline ends came to 17 bases. In germline, CDR1 is SGHTA, CDR2 FQGNSA. The CDR3 nucleotides are TGTGCCAGCAGCCCCCGAGGCGGGGAGGGTCAGCCCCAGCATTTT. This codes for CASSPRGGEGQPQHF.

This rearrangement joins TRBV18 to TRBJ1-3; 7 bases map to TRBD1. The CDR3 totals 16 residues. Unmatched junction bases numbered 10, after V lost 3 bases and J lost 5 bases. Per the germline V gene, CDR1 is KGHSH and CDR2 is LQKENI. The CDR3 DNA sequence: TGTGCCAGCTCACCTTTTCTCGAGGGGGCAAGAAACACCATATATTTT. The encoded protein is CASSPFLEGARNTIYF.

The DNA of the CDR3 is TGTGCCAGCAGCCCCCGGAGTGAGCGGGGGGGCCGAGCCGGGGAGCTGTTTTTT. Translation: CASSPRSERGGRAGELFF. The chain is built from TRBV5-5 and TRBJ2-2, with 10 nucleotides matching TRBD2. Germline V gene lookup returns CDR1 SGHKS and CDR2 YYEKEE (reference sequence). CDR3 length equals 18 residues. Germline trimming cut 4 bases from V and 6 bases from J; bases unmatched to any gene: 15.

The chain carries TRBV11-2 and TRBJ2-1, with TRBD2 matching 12 bases. V was pared by 5 bases and J by 6 bases, with 8 bases of the junction left unmatched. The CDR3 covers 16 residues. Germline CDR1 reads SGHAT; CDR2 reads FQNNGV. The DNA for the CDR3 is TGTGCCAGCAGCGCGGCGGGACTAGCGGGCTCCAATGAGCAGTTCTTC. Its translation: CASSAAGLAGSNEQFF.

This clone has just one count. The chain joins TRBV6-5 to TRBJ2-7, with 7 positions matching TRBD1. Germline V gives CDR1 MNHEY, CDR2 SVGAGI. The CDR3 is 14 amino acids. The V segment lost 2 bases and the J segment 3 bases; nucleotides outside the gene matches: 4. CDR3 loop: CASSYRPGGYEQYF. CDR3 DNA: TGTGCCAGCAGTTACCGGCCAGGGGGCTACGAGCAGTACTTC.

V is TRBV25-1 and J is TRBJ1-4, with D unresolved. Germline CDR1 and CDR2: MGHDK and SYGVNS. V was shortened by 8 bases and J by 0 bases, with 4 bases between the two germline ends. There are 12 residues in the CDR3. CDR3 loop: CASEATNEKLFF. DNA of the CDR3: TGTGCCAGCGAGGCAACTAATGAAAAACTGTTTTTT.

V usage is TRBV5-1 and J usage is TRBJ2-1; TRBD1 matches at 9 bases. The CDR3 consists of 16 residues. Losses at the gene ends were 0 bases for V and 6 bases for J; bases not matched to a gene: 7. Germline values: CDR1 SGHRS, CDR2 YFSETQ. DNA of the CDR3: TGCGCCAGCAGCTTGGGAGGGACAGGGATCGGCAATGAGCAGTTCTTC. Protein product: CASSLGGTGIGNEQFF.

The chain has TRBV25-1 and TRBJ2-3; unclear D gene. V lost 4 bases to trimming and J lost 2 bases, with 13 bases between them. The CDR3 runs 15 residues. The germline V gene encodes CDR1 MGHDK and CDR2 SYGVNS. This chain's CDR3 is CASSAPRLHTDTQYF. CDR3 nucleotide sequence: TGTGCCAGCAGTGCCCCCAGGCTCCACACAGATACGCAGTATTTT.